This T cell receptor (beta chain) was captured by sequencing in a study of identical twins. A universal primer site was added by template switching, and unique molecular identifiers were carried by the cDNA. From the 5' RACE reads, TCRdb called clonotypes with MiXCR, one entry per CDR3 protein. The table includes hundreds of thousands of distinct CDR3 sequences, around 24% detected once. V lost 2 bases and J lost 0, with 11 bases in between. CDR3 length: 16 residues. Germline CDR1 and CDR2: SGHAT and FQNNGV. The same sample was also studied in work on T cells expressing NK-cell markers. Turning to that study: One of eight sequenced donors was HCMV-seronegative; the other seven were seropositive.

This chain connects TRBV11-2 to TRBJ2-1; D could derive from TRBD1 or TRBD2 (5 bases each). This TCR was recovered from a woman aged 18-30 years in good health. Material for sequencing was CD4+ T cells sorted from blood. The CDR3 reads CASSLRWGSSYNEQFF. The CDR3 region has the DNA TGTGCCAGCAGCTTACGGTGGGGGAGCTCCTACAATGAGCAGTTCTTC.